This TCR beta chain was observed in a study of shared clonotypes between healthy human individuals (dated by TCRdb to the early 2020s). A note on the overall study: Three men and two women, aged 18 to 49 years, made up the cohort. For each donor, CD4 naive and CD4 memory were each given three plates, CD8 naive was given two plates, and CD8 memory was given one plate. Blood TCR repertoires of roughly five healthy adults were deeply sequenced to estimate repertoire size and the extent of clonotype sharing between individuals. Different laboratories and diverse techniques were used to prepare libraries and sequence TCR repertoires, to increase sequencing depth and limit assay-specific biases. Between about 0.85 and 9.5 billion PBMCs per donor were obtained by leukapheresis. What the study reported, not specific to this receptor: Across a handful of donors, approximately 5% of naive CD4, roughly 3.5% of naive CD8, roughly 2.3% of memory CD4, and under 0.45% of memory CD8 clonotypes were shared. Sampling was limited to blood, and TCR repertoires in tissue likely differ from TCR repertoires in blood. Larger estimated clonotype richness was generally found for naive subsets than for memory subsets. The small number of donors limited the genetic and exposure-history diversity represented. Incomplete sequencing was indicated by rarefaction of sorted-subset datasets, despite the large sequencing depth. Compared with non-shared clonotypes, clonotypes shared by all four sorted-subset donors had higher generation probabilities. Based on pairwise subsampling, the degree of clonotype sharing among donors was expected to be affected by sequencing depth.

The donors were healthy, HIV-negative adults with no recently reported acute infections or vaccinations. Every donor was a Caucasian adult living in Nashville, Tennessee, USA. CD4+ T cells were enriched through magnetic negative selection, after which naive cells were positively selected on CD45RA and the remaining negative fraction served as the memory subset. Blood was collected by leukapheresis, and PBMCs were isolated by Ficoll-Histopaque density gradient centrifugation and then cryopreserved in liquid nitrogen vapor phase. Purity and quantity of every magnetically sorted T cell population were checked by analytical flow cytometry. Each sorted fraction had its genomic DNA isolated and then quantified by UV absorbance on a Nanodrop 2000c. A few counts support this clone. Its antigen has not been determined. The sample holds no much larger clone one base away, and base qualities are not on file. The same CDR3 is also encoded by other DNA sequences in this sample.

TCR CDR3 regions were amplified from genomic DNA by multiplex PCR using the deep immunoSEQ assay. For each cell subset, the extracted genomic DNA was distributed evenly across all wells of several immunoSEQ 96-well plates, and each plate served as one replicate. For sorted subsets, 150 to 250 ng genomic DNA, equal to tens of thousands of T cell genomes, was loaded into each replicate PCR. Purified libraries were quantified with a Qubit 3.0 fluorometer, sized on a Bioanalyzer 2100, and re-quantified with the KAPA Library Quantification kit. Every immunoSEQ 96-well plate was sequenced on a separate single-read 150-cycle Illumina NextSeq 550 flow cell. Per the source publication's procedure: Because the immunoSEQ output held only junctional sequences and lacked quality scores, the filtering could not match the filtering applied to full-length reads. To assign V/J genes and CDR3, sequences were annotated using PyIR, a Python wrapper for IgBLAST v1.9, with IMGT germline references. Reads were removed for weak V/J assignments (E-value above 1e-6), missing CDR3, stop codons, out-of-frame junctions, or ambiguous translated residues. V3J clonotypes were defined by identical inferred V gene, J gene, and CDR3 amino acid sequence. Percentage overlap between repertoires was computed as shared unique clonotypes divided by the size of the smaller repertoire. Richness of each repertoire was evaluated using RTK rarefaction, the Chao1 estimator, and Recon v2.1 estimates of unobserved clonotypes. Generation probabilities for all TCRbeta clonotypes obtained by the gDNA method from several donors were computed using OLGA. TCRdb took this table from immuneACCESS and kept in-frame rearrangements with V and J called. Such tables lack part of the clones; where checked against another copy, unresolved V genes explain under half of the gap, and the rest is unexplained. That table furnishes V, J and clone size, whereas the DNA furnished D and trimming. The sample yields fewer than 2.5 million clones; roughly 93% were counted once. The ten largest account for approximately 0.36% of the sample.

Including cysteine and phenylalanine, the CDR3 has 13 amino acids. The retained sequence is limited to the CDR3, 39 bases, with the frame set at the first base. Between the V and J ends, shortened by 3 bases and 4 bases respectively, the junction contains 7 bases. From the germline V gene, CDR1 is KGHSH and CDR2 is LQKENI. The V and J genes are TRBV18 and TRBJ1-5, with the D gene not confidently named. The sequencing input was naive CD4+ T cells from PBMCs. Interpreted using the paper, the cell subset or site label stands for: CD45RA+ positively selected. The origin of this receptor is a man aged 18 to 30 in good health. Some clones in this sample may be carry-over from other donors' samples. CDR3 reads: CASSPALNQPQHF. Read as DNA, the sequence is TGTGCCAGCTCACCGGCCCTGAATCAGCCCCAGCATTTT.